This T cell receptor (beta chain) was profiled in a study of cytomegalovirus exposure and HLA in healthy donors. 60 Vbeta and 13 Jbeta primers were used in PCR. Produced via immunoSEQ multiplex PCR; TCRdb's table is partial and in-frame only. This table holds 150,000 to 200,000 clones, approximately 80% found once. The CDR3 sequence is 15 residues long. V gave up 1 base and J gave up 4 bases; unmatched junction bases: 6. The germline CDR1 and CDR2 sequences are LNHDA and SQIVND (reference sequence). Sequencing was carried out using PBMCs. The clonotype originates from a male donor in good health and CMV-seronegative. V is TRBV19 and J is TRBJ1-2; 7 bases are shared with TRBD1. The chain's CDR3 is CASSIGRQGSYGYTF. CDR3 DNA: TGTGCCAGTAGTATAGGACGACAGGGAAGCTATGGCTACACCTTC. Supplemented by reference TRBV19 and TRBJ1-2, the full variable domain reads DGGITQSPKYLFRKEGQNVTLSCEQNLNHDAMYWYRQDPGQGLRLIYYSQIVNDFQKGDIAEGYSVSREKKESFPLTVTSAQKNPTAFYLCASSIGRQGSYGYTFGSGTRLTVV.